This record concerns one TCR beta chain sequence. Its antigen remains unknown. The authors defined stable hyperthyroidism as no ophthalmopathy within 18 months of follow-up. The data originate from a study of Graves' ophthalmopathy and Graves' hyperthyroidism. Study at large: The study drew peripheral blood at initial diagnosis, before any treatment. The study, taken as a whole, reports: Using 13 signatures, a model distinguished ophthalmopathy from stable hyperthyroidism, reaching roughly 90% sensitivity and about 81% specificity. Clonotypes were expanded in thyroid at above 0.001 frequency, and most also appeared in blood.

Germline CDR1 and CDR2: SGHTA and FQGTGA. Trimming removed 6 bases from V and 4 bases from J; junction bases left unmatched: 4. The CDR3 length is 15 residues. Researchers took RNA transcripts and amplified TCR beta CDR3 regions from them. The authors performed first-round RT-PCR with HTBI primers and then a second-round multiplex PCR. TCRdb re-called the multiplex PCR reads with MiXCR, one entry per CDR3 protein. The profile shows about 620,000 distinct CDR3 sequences, approximately 21% of them singletons. The sequencing input was peripheral blood. The receptor was isolated from a woman between 18 and 29 years old with stable Graves' hyperthyroidism. Some clones in this sample may be carry-over from other donors' samples. The V call is TRBV7-3, the J call TRBJ2-3; 13 positions match TRBD2. The CDR3 region has the DNA TGTGCCAGCAGTCTGACTAGCGGGGGGCCAGATACGCAGTATTTT. Translation: CASSLTSGGPDTQYF.